Shown below are 18 T cell receptor beta chains from a single sample sequenced in a study of siplizumab effects on memory and regulatory T cells. Sequencing used immunoSEQ multiplex PCR; TCRdb keeps in-frame clones, though not all of them. The repertoire holds some 110,000 clones, around 94% seen once, with under 2% in the top ten. The sequenced sample consisted of non-Treg CD4+ T cells sorted from blood. The source of these receptors is a human donor in good health.

V and J are TRBV7-3 and TRBJ2-3, with 7 bases aligning to TRBD1. J lost 5 bases, V lost 4 bases, and 12 bases had no gene match. The CDR3 has 16 residues. Germline assignment: CDR1 SGHTA and CDR2 FQGTGA. CDR3: CASSSGARGRGDTQYF. CDR3 in DNA: TGTGCCAGCAGCTCAGGGGCGAGGGGGCGCGGAGATACGCAGTATTTT.

CDR3 bases: TGTGCCAGCAGTGACAGAAATTTCGGGACAGGAGGCTACACCTTC. Encoded protein: CASSDRNFGTGGYTF. This chain uses TRBV27 with TRBJ1-2, with 8 bases lining up with TRBD1. The CDR3 spans 15 residues. J gave up 8 bases and V 5 bases, and 13 bases lay outside the gene matches. Germline CDR1 MNHEY, CDR2 SMNVEV (reference sequence).

The rearrangement uses TRBV19 and TRBJ1-5; TRBD1 aligns across 7 bases. CDR3 size: 15 residues. The germline V gene has CDR1 LNHDA and CDR2 SQIVND (reference sequence). Germline trimming cut 1 base from V and 7 bases from J; bases unmatched to any gene: 7. CDR3 residues: CASSIVGGVGQPQHF. In nucleotides, the CDR3 is TGTGCCAGTAGTATAGTAGGGGGCGTAGGACAGCCCCAGCATTTT.

The V call is TRBV6-5, the J call TRBJ1-2, with a possible D match to TRBD1 (5 bases). The CDR3 covers 14 residues. V was trimmed by 8 bases and J by 4 bases, leaving 17 bases between them. Per germline, CDR1 MNHEY and CDR2 SVGAGI. The CDR3 is CASCADGTSYGYTF. The CDR3 nucleotides are TGTGCCAGCTGCGCGGACGGGACGAGCTATGGCTACACCTTC.

This clone was detected only a few times. V and J are TRBV10-1 and TRBJ1-5, with a weak D call TRBD1 (5 bases). The CDR3 loop spans 13 amino acids. Germline values: CDR1 WNHNN, CDR2 SYGVQD (reference sequence). Deletions cut 2 bases from V and 7 bases from J, with 9 bases between. CDR3 in amino acids: CASSEAGVQPQHF. As DNA, the CDR3 is TGCGCCAGCAGTGAGGCGGGGGTACAGCCCCAGCATTTT.

The chain links TRBV10-3 to TRBJ1-4, with TRBD1 matching 8 bases. Germline V CDR1 and CDR2: ENHRY, SYGVKD. This CDR3 spans 15 amino acids. Germline trimming cut 2 bases from V and 8 bases from J; bases unmatched to any gene: 7. CDR3 loop: CAISEGQGRGEKLFF. CDR3 coding DNA: TGTGCCATCAGTGAGGGACAGGGCCGGGGGGAAAAACTGTTTTTT.

The chain links TRBV2 to TRBJ1-5; D might be TRBD1 (5 bases). V lost 6 bases, J lost 10 bases, and 16 bases lay in between. Germline-derived CDR1 and CDR2 are SNHLY and FYNNEI. This CDR3 is built from 13 residues. For the CDR3, the DNA is TGTGCCAGCAGCCCGGGACCCCCTGGACCCCAGCATTTT. This gives the protein CASSPGPPGPQHF. The full variable domain, completed using reference TRBV2 and TRBJ1-5, is EPEVTQTPSHQVTQMGQEVILRCVPISNHLYFYWYRQILGQKVEFLVSFYNNEISEKSEIFDDQFSVERPDGSNFTLKIRSTKLEDSAMYFCASSPGPPGPQHFGDGTRLSIL.

This chain's CDR3 is CATSGQYWEKLFF. The CDR3 nucleotides are TGTGCCACCAGTGGACAGTACTGGGAAAAACTGTTTTTT. This chain links TRBV15 with TRBJ1-4; tentatively, D is TRBD1 (6 bases). V lost 6 bases and J 8 bases, leaving 13 bases between the germline ends. Germline CDR1 LNHNV, CDR2 YYDKDF (reference sequence). This CDR3 is built from 13 residues.

Written as DNA, the CDR3 is TGTGCCAGCAGAAATAGAGGTGAAAAACTGTTTTTT. Its translation is CASRNRGEKLFF. This chain links TRBV25-1 with TRBJ1-4, with D unresolved. With 6 bases removed from V and 7 bases from J, the gap between germline ends came to 9 bases. This CDR3 has 12 amino acids. Germline loops: CDR1 MGHDK, CDR2 SYGVNS.

The gene calls are TRBV19 and TRBJ2-2; no definite D call. The CDR3 runs 13 residues. Germline V lookup: CDR1 LNHDA, CDR2 SQIVND (reference sequence). V was cut by 7 bases and J by 5 bases, with 11 bases left in between. CDR3 bases: TGTGCCAGTACCCCGTGGGGAACCGGGGAGCTGTTTTTT. Encoded protein: CASTPWGTGELFF.

Here the CDR3 reads CASSEAGAGANVLTF. The CDR3 DNA sequence: TGTGCCAGCAGTGAAGCGGGGGCTGGGGCCAACGTCCTGACTTTC. The V gene is TRBV2, the J gene TRBJ2-6; either TRBD1 or TRBD2 may supply D (5 bases each). Germline V gene data show CDR1 as SNHLY and CDR2 as FYNNEI. There are 15 residues in the CDR3. V shed 0 bases and J shed 2 bases, with 5 bases lying between them.

The gene calls are TRBV29-1 and TRBJ2-3; D tentatively reads TRBD1 or TRBD2 (6 bases each). Germline V lookup: CDR1 SQVTM, CDR2 ANQGSEA. CDR3 length: 14 amino acids. Trimming removed 6 bases from V and 2 bases from J, with 15 bases in between. DNA for the CDR3: TGCAGCGTGGCCCCGGGGGCCGTCACAGATACGCAGTATTTT. This encodes CSVAPGAVTDTQYF.

The genes are TRBV7-9 and TRBJ1-6, with TRBD1 matching 9 bases. V was clipped by 4 bases and J by 14 bases; unmatched bases: 15. The CDR3 runs to 16 residues. Germline V gene data show CDR1 as SEHNR and CDR2 as FQNEAQ (reference sequence). In DNA, the CDR3 is TGTGCCAGCAGCTCACCTGGGACAGGGCTCCTTGTGGCCCTCCACTTT. This codes for CASSSPGTGLLVALHF.

The genes are TRBV9 and TRBJ1-1; D not resolved. CDR3 length equals 14 residues. Trimming pared 0 bases from V and 6 bases from J, leaving 12 bases between. CDR1 and CDR2 (germline): SGDLS, YYNGEE. CDR3 residues: CASSVVGGSAEAFF. As DNA, the CDR3 is TGTGCCAGCAGCGTAGTTGGTGGATCGGCTGAAGCTTTCTTT.

This chain links TRBV27 with TRBJ2-7, with TRBD1 as a possible D gene (6 bases). From germline, CDR1 is MNHEY and CDR2 SMNVEV (reference sequence). The V end was cut by 5 bases, the J end by 9 bases, with 17 bases between. The CDR3 is made up of 13 amino acids. CDR3 in amino acids: CASSSGQPSGQYF. The CDR3 DNA reads TGTGCCAGCAGTAGCGGACAGCCCTCTGGGCAGTACTTC.

The chain recombines TRBV5-4 with TRBJ2-3; D is possibly TRBD2 (5 bases). The CDR3 extends over 13 amino acids. Germline lookup yields CDR1 SGHNT and CDR2 YYREEE (reference sequence). The V end was cut by 2 bases, the J end by 1 base, with 5 bases between. The CDR3 region has the DNA TGTGCCAGCAGCTTTAGCGGCACAGATACGCAGTATTTT. The encoded protein is CASSFSGTDTQYF.

The chain couples TRBV6-6 to TRBJ2-1; 8 bases are shared with TRBD2. The trim removed 6 bases at V and 3 bases at J, leaving 10 bases unmatched. CDR3 length: 16 amino acids. Germline CDR1 reads MNHNY; CDR2 reads SVGAGI (reference sequence). For the CDR3, the DNA is TGTGCCAGCAGCGACAGGCTAGCGGGTTTCTACAATGAGCAGTTCTTC. Protein product: CASSDRLAGFYNEQFF.

The V gene is TRBV5-1, the J gene TRBJ2-3; 11 positions agree with TRBD2. Losses at the gene ends were 4 bases for V and 2 bases for J; bases not matched to a gene: 6. CDR1 SGHRS and CDR2 YFSETQ come from the germline V gene. The CDR3 length is 16 residues. CDR3 region: CASSELLAGVTDTQYF. CDR3 coding DNA: TGCGCCAGCAGCGAGTTACTAGCGGGGGTCACAGATACGCAGTATTTT.